The 16 T cell receptor beta chains reported below all come from one sample, sequenced in a study of CD4 and CD8 cells across lung adenocarcinoma regions. TCRdb itself ran the PCR reads through MiXCR, one entry per CDR3 protein. The table lists about 12,000 distinct CDR3 sequences, about 50% of them singletons. Sequenced material: CD8+ T cells from the center of a lung tumor. Source of these receptors: a female donor with lung adenocarcinoma. The CD4 and CD8 labels of this study may be unreliable.

About this clonotype itself: The DNA is left out, because the CDR3 cannot be placed on it with certainty; the CDR3 is given as TCRdb lists it. The V call is TRBV6-5, the J call TRBJ2-3. The CDR3 spans 12 amino acids, including both terminal residues. Germline V CDR1 and CDR2: MNHEY, SVGAGI. CDR3 in amino acids: CASSSSTPTQYF.

V usage is TRBV6-5 and J usage is TRBJ2-1; tentatively, D is TRBD2 (5 bases). CDR3 length: 17 amino acids. In germline, CDR1 is MNHEY, CDR2 SVGAGI. With 2 bases removed from V and 8 bases from J, the gap between germline ends came to 22 bases. CDR3 in DNA: TGTGCCAGCAGTTACGGCCTCGAGACTGGGAGCAACGATGAGCAGTTCTTC. Encoded protein: CASSYGLETGSNDEQFF.

This clonotype showed up just a few times. The chain joins TRBV6-1 to TRBJ2-1, with TRBD2 matching 13 bases. V shed 5 bases, J shed 7 bases, and the junction held 5 bases outside the gene matches. Germline V CDR1 and CDR2: MNHNS, SASEGT. The CDR3 runs to 15 residues. The CDR3 bases are TGTGCCAGCAGTCCCGGGACTAGCGGGAAAAATGAGCAGTTCTTC. Its protein is CASSPGTSGKNEQFF.

This chain uses TRBV6-1 with TRBJ2-1; the match to TRBD1 covers 9 bases. With 6 bases clipped from V and 3 bases from J, the junction kept 6 bases outside the gene matches. The germline CDR1 and CDR2 sequences are MNHNS and SASEGT. There are 15 residues in the CDR3. The CDR3 coding sequence is TGTGCCAGCAGCCCGGGACAGGGAGTCTACAATGAGCAGTTCTTC. It specifies CASSPGQGVYNEQFF.

This clonotype has a count of ten or more. V gene TRBV14 combines with J gene TRBJ2-5, with D unresolved. The V end was cut by 4 bases, the J end by 0 bases, with 6 bases between. There are 13 residues in the CDR3. The germline V gene encodes CDR1 SGHDN and CDR2 FVKESK. CDR3 DNA: TGTGCCAGCAGCCTACGACACCAAGAGACCCAGTACTTC. Translated, it gives CASSLRHQETQYF.

V usage is TRBV7-3 and J usage is TRBJ2-1, with 9 bases aligning to TRBD2. The ends lost 0 bases at V and 7 bases at J; junction bases unmatched: 16. The length of the CDR3 is 19 residues. Germline V gives CDR1 SGHTA, CDR2 FQGTGA. CDR3 sequence: CASSLTGGLSREGWNEQFF. CDR3 in DNA: TGTGCCAGCAGCTTAACGGGCGGACTCTCGCGGGAGGGATGGAATGAGCAGTTCTTC.

In regard to this clonotype: One end of the junction fails to match germline, which may point to a read error. The gene calls are TRBV6-1 and TRBJ1-2, with D possibly being TRBD1 (6 bases). CDR1 and CDR2 from the germline V gene are MNHNS and SASEGT. The CDR3 loop spans 14 amino acids. The DNA of the CDR3 is TGTGCCAGCAGAGCCGTGGACAGACACACTGAAGCCTCCTTC. It yields the protein CASRAVDRHTEASF.

This clonotype has only one observation. CDR3 region: CASSETSGGANEQFF. CDR3 DNA sequence: TGCGCCAGCAGTGAGACTAGCGGGGGGGCGAATGAGCAGTTCTTC. V and J are TRBV4-1 and TRBJ2-1; 14 nucleotides line up with TRBD2. CDR3 size: 15 residues. Germline loops: CDR1 MGHRA, CDR2 YSYEKL. V was clipped by 6 bases and J by 7 bases; unmatched bases: 5.

Points on this clonotype: The junction departs from germline at one end; a sequencing error may be responsible. The chain couples TRBV10-2 to TRBJ2-5, with 7 bases aligning to TRBD2. CDR1 and CDR2 (germline): WSHSY, SAAADI. The CDR3 runs to 15 residues. CDR3 DNA: TGTGCCAGCAGTCCGAGCGGCGGGGGCCAAGAGACCCAGTACTTC. Amino acid sequence: CASSPSGGGQETQYF.

V usage is TRBV27 and J usage is TRBJ2-1, with D hard to call. The CDR3 totals 14 residues. V was cut by 4 bases and J by 0 bases, with 7 bases left in between. Germline loops: CDR1 MNHEY, CDR2 SMNVEV (reference sequence). The CDR3 DNA follows: TGTGCCAGCAGTTCGTCCTCCTCCTACAATGAGCAGTTCTTC. Translation: CASSSSSSYNEQFF.

The chain is built from TRBV4-2 and TRBJ2-1; 9 bases map to TRBD2. J gave up 3 bases and V 1 base, and 4 bases lay outside the gene matches. The germline CDR1 and CDR2 sequences are LGHNA and YNFKEQ. There are 16 residues in the CDR3. The CDR3 DNA follows: TGTGCCAGCAGCCAAGCAGGCGGGGGGGTCTACAATGAGCAGTTCTTC. Translation gives CASSQAGGGVYNEQFF.

This clonotype was counted many times. DNA of the CDR3: TGTGCCAGCAGTGAGGGACAGGGGGCCTACGAGCAGTACTTC. Translation: CASSEGQGAYEQYF. J is TRBJ2-7 and V is TRBV6-1, with 11 positions matching TRBD1. CDR3 length: 14 residues. Germline CDR1 MNHNS, CDR2 SASEGT. With V trimmed by 3 bases and J by 2 bases, 0 bases remained unmatched.

The gene calls are TRBV4-1 and TRBJ1-2; TRBD1 is a possible D gene (5 bases). Germline CDR1 is MGHRA and CDR2 is YSYEKL. V shed 3 bases and J shed 4 bases, with 18 bases lying between them. The length of the CDR3 is 16 residues. CDR3 loop: CASSQDRGDSSYGYTF. The CDR3 DNA sequence: TGCGCCAGCAGCCAGGACCGGGGCGACTCTTCCTATGGCTACACCTTC.

The chain couples TRBV6-5 to TRBJ2-4, with D possibly TRBD1 on 6 matching bases. The CDR3 consists of 15 residues. Germline V CDR1 and CDR2: MNHEY, SVGAGI. Between the trimmed V and J ends, which lost 1 base and 4 bases, there was a span of 11 bases. CDR3 loop: CASSYLSGTKNIQYF. DNA for the CDR3: TGTGCCAGCAGTTACTTATCCGGGACAAAAAACATTCAGTACTTC.

This clonotype was recorded only once. This chain uses TRBV10-2 with TRBJ2-6; 8 nucleotides agree with TRBD2. This CDR3 region has 19 residues. Germline V gene sequence: CDR1 WSHSY, CDR2 SAAADI. The ends lost 0 bases at V and 0 bases at J; junction bases unmatched: 7. The CDR3 is CASSESLLRGGSGANVLTF. DNA for the CDR3: TGCGCCAGCAGTGAGTCCCTCTTACGGGGGGGCTCTGGGGCCAACGTCCTGACTTTC.

As regards this clonotype: At one of its ends the junction is not consistent with the germline gene, which may arise from a read error. The chain uses TRBV6-5 and TRBJ2-3, with D possibly matching TRBD1 (6 bases). Germline assignment: CDR1 MNHEY and CDR2 SVGAGI. This CDR3 has 15 amino acids. The CDR3 DNA follows: TGTGCCAGCAGTTACTGGGGCCGGAGGACAGAGACGCAGTATTTC. It translates to CASSYWGRRTETQYF.